Below, one T cell receptor beta chain is given with its context. The sample originates from a study of blood T cell repertoires in COVID-19. Some clones are missing from TCRdb's copy, which holds only in-frame ones; the method was immunoSEQ multiplex PCR. The repertoire has tens of thousands of clones, roughly 83% of them found once; the top ten carry roughly 2.5%. The CDR3 extends over 16 amino acids. V was clipped by 0 bases and J by 10 bases; unmatched bases: 9. Germline V CDR1 and CDR2: ENHRY, SYGVKD. Specimen: peripheral blood. V and J are TRBV10-3 and TRBJ1-5; TRBD1 agrees at 10 bases. This clonotype was sampled from an elderly man with active or convalescent COVID-19. The CDR3 loop is CAISESYGTGVGPQHF. CDR3 in DNA: TGTGCCATCAGTGAGTCTTACGGGACAGGGGTAGGACCCCAGCATTTT.